This passage covers 22 T cell receptor beta chains from one sample sequenced in a study of cytomegalovirus exposure and HLA in healthy donors. Here immunoSEQ multiplex PCR was the method, and the copy in TCRdb shows in-frame clones only, minus some. The repertoire includes about 79,000 clones, roughly 93% of them detected once, and around 3.5% sits in the top ten. Sequencing was performed on PBMCs. Every receptor here comes from a woman aged 25 to 39 in good health and CMV-seronegative.

The chain carries TRBV11-1 and TRBJ1-1, with 7 bases that match TRBD1. The CDR3 totals 16 residues. Germline trimming cut 4 bases from V and 1 base from J; bases unmatched to any gene: 9. CDR1 and CDR2 from the germline V gene are SGHAT and FQDESV (reference sequence). The CDR3 is CASSWRTGSGNTEAFF. The CDR3 DNA follows: TGTGCCAGCAGCTGGCGGACAGGCTCGGGGAACACTGAAGCTTTCTTT.

This chain connects TRBV7-9 to TRBJ2-5, with TRBD2 matching over 7 bases. Germline CDR1 reads SEHNR; CDR2 reads FQNEAQ (reference sequence). V lost 3 bases, J lost 5 bases, and 9 bases stayed unmatched. The CDR3 is 15 amino acids. The CDR3 DNA reads TGTGCCAGCAGCTTGCCCCCGGGGAGGGAGGAGACCCAGTACTTC. Its translation is CASSLPPGREETQYF.

The chain carries TRBV28 and TRBJ1-5; a weak D match, TRBD1 (5 bases). The CDR3 sequence is 15 residues long. Per germline, CDR1 MDHEN and CDR2 SYDVKM. V lost 7 bases and J 4 bases, leaving 17 bases between the germline ends. The CDR3 loop reads CASNRGGGSNQPQHF. The CDR3 bases are TGTGCCAGCAACCGGGGTGGGGGGTCGAATCAGCCCCAGCATTTT.

This clone has a handful of counts. This specimen includes other DNA sequences encoding the same CDR3. The chain links TRBV9 to TRBJ1-2, with D possibly being TRBD1 (5 bases). Germline V CDR1 and CDR2: SGDLS, YYNGEE. Trimming cost V 4 bases and J 8 bases, with 9 bases left between them. The CDR3 sequence is 11 residues long. This chain's CDR3 is CASSRDWGYTF. The CDR3 DNA follows: TGTGCCAGCAGCAGGGACTGGGGCTACACCTTC.

This sequence joins TRBV7-6 and TRBJ2-7; tentatively, D is TRBD1 (6 bases). The germline V gene encodes CDR1 SGHVS and CDR2 FNYEAQ. The V gene lost 4 bases and the J gene lost 6 bases, with 13 bases spanning the gap. The CDR3 loop spans 13 amino acids. The DNA of the CDR3 is TGTGCCAGCAGCTATACGACAGGATCCGAGCAGTACTTC. It encodes CASSYTTGSEQYF.

The chain uses TRBV9 and TRBJ1-3; 8 bases are shared with TRBD1. Germline V gene lookup returns CDR1 SGDLS and CDR2 YYNGEE. The junction had 12 bases not matched to a gene; V was cut back by 0 bases and J by 4 bases. The CDR3 totals 18 residues. CDR3 bases: TGTGCCAGCAGCGTAGGCTCCGAGACAGGGGTCTCGGGAAACACCATATATTTT. This sequence encodes CASSVGSETGVSGNTIYF.

The V and J genes are TRBV6-5 and TRBJ2-3; D may be TRBD2 (7 bases). The CDR3 loop spans 15 amino acids. Germline values: CDR1 MNHEY, CDR2 SVGAGI. Trimming left V 2 bases short and J 8 bases short, with 17 bases between. This CDR3 is CASSYEGGAGATQYF. CDR3 DNA: TGTGCCAGCAGTTACGAGGGGGGGGCAGGAGCTACGCAGTATTTT.

This chain links TRBV6-6 with TRBJ1-2, with D unclear. Germline V CDR1 and CDR2: MNHNY, SVGAGI (reference sequence). Trimming took 4 bases from V and 0 from J, leaving 9 bases between them. The CDR3 is 14 residues long. This CDR3 is CASSSRTSNYGYTF. CDR3 nucleotide sequence: TGTGCCAGCAGTTCTCGCACATCTAACTATGGCTACACCTTC.

This clone is a singleton in its sample. This rearrangement joins TRBV5-4 to TRBJ1-1, with a weak D call TRBD1 (6 bases). CDR1 is SGHNT and CDR2 is YYREEE in the germline V gene (reference sequence). Trimming removed 10 bases from V and 1 base from J, with 17 bases in between. The CDR3 has 14 amino acids. CDR3 DNA sequence: TGTGCCTTGCGCGCGGGGGGCGGGAACACTGAAGCTTTCTTT. Protein product: CALRAGGGNTEAFF.

V is TRBV19 and J is TRBJ2-7; 8 bases match TRBD1. J was trimmed by 4 bases and V by 5 bases; bases with no gene match: 7. This CDR3 has 14 residues. CDR1 and CDR2 (germline): LNHDA, SQIVND (reference sequence). In DNA form, the CDR3 reads TGTGCCAGTAGTGCCGGGACAGGACTTTACGAGCAGTACTTC. This encodes CASSAGTGLYEQYF. The full variable domain, in which reference TRBV19 and TRBJ2-7 provide the parts outside the CDR3, is DGGITQSPKYLFRKEGQNVTLSCEQNLNHDAMYWYRQDPGQGLRLIYYSQIVNDFQKGDIAEGYSVSREKKESFPLTVTSAQKNPTAFYLCASSAGTGLYEQYFGPGTRLTVT.

V and J are TRBV10-1 and TRBJ2-3; 8 bases are shared with TRBD1. The CDR3 has 16 residues. Germline CDR1 reads WNHNN; CDR2 reads SYGVQD (reference sequence). With V trimmed by 2 bases and J by 3 bases, 7 bases remained unmatched. CDR3 loop: CASSEGQGLSTDTQYF. In DNA form, the CDR3 reads TGCGCCAGCAGTGAGGGACAGGGTTTATCGACAGATACGCAGTATTTT.

The V gene is TRBV29-1, the J gene TRBJ1-2; 12 bases are a match to TRBD1. Germline assignment: CDR1 SQVTM and CDR2 ANQGSEA. CDR3 size: 14 residues. After removal of 3 bases from V and 2 bases from J, the junction contained 1 base not matched to a gene. The CDR3 nucleotides are TGCAGCGTTGAGGGGACAGGGGGCAACTATGGCTACACCTTC. Translating it yields CSVEGTGGNYGYTF.

This rearrangement joins TRBV13 to TRBJ2-6; D perhaps matches TRBD2 (5 bases). CDR3 length equals 15 residues. Germline lookup yields CDR1 PRHDT and CDR2 FYEKMQ (reference sequence). V lost 3 bases to trimming and J lost 0 bases, with 6 bases between them. The CDR3 DNA reads TGTGCCAGCAGCTTGACTAACTCTGGGGCCAACGTCCTGACTTTC. Translation: CASSLTNSGANVLTF.

The chain carries TRBV28 and TRBJ1-2; D not certain. CDR1 and CDR2 (germline): MDHEN, SYDVKM. V was pared by 8 bases and J by 7 bases, with 14 bases between. CDR3 length equals 12 residues. The CDR3: CASGSETSGYTF. DNA of the CDR3: TGTGCCAGCGGGTCGGAAACTAGTGGCTACACCTTC.

The chain uses TRBV6-5 and TRBJ1-5; D unclear. Germline values: CDR1 MNHEY, CDR2 SVGAGI. The CDR3 sequence is 14 residues long. Trimming stripped 6 bases from V and 4 bases from J, with 13 bases between. Here the CDR3 DNA reads TGTGCCAGCAGCCTTAACGAGCTGAATCAGCCCCAGCATTTT. Protein product: CASSLNELNQPQHF.

The chain is built from TRBV6-1 and TRBJ1-1; maybe TRBD1 (5 bases). With 6 bases removed from V and 1 base from J, the gap between germline ends came to 15 bases. Per germline, CDR1 MNHNS and CDR2 SASEGT. This CDR3 has 15 amino acids. CDR3 sequence: CASRDMTASNTEAFF. DNA of the CDR3: TGTGCCAGCAGGGACATGACAGCCTCGAACACTGAAGCTTTCTTT.

V gene TRBV5-1 combines with J gene TRBJ2-2, with 7 bases identical to TRBD1. The CDR3 runs 16 residues. V shed 0 bases and J 2 bases; nucleotides not matched to a gene: 4. The V gene's germline CDR1 is SGHRS and CDR2 YFSETQ. This chain's CDR3 is CASSLGTGANTGELFF. Written as DNA, the CDR3 is TGCGCCAGCAGCTTGGGGACAGGAGCTAACACCGGGGAGCTGTTTTTT.

The V call is TRBV18, the J call TRBJ2-7; D gene ambiguous. Trimming shortened V by 6 bases and J by 0 bases, and 18 bases separated the two germline ends. Germline lookup yields CDR1 KGHSH and CDR2 LQKENI. The length of the CDR3 is 16 residues. The CDR3 bases are TGTGCCAGCTCTTCACCAGGCTTTGCAGGCTCCTACGAGCAGTACTTC. Protein: CASSSPGFAGSYEQYF.

The CDR3 loop is CASSQFRRDRNTGELFF. CDR3 in DNA: TGCGCCAGCAGCCAATTTCGCCGGGACAGGAACACCGGGGAGCTGTTTTTT. The rearrangement joins TRBV4-1 to TRBJ2-2, with 7 positions matching TRBD1. The V segment lost 2 bases and the J segment 1 base; nucleotides outside the gene matches: 7. The CDR3 sequence is 17 residues long. Germline V lookup: CDR1 MGHRA, CDR2 YSYEKL.

The rearrangement joins TRBV11-1 to TRBJ2-5; D might be TRBD1 (6 bases). Looked up from germline, CDR1 is SGHAT and CDR2 is FQDESV (reference sequence). The CDR3 sequence is 15 residues long. Deletions cut 5 bases from V and 2 bases from J, with 15 bases between. The CDR3 DNA reads as TGTGCCAGCAGCCCCCGGGGCAGGGGTCAAGAGACCCAGTACTTC. Its protein is CASSPRGRGQETQYF.

The chain joins TRBV11-3 to TRBJ2-3; 7 bases line up with TRBD1. Per the germline V gene, CDR1 is SGHNT and CDR2 is YENEEA. There are 14 residues in the CDR3. Losses at the gene ends were 5 bases for V and 6 bases for J; bases not matched to a gene: 8. CDR3 loop: CASSPTDREDTQYF. CDR3 coding DNA: TGTGCCAGCAGCCCTACCGACAGGGAGGATACGCAGTATTTT.

The rearrangement links TRBV2 to TRBJ1-4; 7 nucleotides align to TRBD1. Trimming removed 5 bases from V and 0 bases from J; junction bases left unmatched: 6. There are 16 residues in the CDR3. Germline CDR1 and CDR2: SNHLY and FYNNEI. CDR3 in DNA: TGTGCCAGCAGTACCCAGGGGGGCACAACTAATGAAAAACTGTTTTTT. It encodes CASSTQGGTTNEKLFF.